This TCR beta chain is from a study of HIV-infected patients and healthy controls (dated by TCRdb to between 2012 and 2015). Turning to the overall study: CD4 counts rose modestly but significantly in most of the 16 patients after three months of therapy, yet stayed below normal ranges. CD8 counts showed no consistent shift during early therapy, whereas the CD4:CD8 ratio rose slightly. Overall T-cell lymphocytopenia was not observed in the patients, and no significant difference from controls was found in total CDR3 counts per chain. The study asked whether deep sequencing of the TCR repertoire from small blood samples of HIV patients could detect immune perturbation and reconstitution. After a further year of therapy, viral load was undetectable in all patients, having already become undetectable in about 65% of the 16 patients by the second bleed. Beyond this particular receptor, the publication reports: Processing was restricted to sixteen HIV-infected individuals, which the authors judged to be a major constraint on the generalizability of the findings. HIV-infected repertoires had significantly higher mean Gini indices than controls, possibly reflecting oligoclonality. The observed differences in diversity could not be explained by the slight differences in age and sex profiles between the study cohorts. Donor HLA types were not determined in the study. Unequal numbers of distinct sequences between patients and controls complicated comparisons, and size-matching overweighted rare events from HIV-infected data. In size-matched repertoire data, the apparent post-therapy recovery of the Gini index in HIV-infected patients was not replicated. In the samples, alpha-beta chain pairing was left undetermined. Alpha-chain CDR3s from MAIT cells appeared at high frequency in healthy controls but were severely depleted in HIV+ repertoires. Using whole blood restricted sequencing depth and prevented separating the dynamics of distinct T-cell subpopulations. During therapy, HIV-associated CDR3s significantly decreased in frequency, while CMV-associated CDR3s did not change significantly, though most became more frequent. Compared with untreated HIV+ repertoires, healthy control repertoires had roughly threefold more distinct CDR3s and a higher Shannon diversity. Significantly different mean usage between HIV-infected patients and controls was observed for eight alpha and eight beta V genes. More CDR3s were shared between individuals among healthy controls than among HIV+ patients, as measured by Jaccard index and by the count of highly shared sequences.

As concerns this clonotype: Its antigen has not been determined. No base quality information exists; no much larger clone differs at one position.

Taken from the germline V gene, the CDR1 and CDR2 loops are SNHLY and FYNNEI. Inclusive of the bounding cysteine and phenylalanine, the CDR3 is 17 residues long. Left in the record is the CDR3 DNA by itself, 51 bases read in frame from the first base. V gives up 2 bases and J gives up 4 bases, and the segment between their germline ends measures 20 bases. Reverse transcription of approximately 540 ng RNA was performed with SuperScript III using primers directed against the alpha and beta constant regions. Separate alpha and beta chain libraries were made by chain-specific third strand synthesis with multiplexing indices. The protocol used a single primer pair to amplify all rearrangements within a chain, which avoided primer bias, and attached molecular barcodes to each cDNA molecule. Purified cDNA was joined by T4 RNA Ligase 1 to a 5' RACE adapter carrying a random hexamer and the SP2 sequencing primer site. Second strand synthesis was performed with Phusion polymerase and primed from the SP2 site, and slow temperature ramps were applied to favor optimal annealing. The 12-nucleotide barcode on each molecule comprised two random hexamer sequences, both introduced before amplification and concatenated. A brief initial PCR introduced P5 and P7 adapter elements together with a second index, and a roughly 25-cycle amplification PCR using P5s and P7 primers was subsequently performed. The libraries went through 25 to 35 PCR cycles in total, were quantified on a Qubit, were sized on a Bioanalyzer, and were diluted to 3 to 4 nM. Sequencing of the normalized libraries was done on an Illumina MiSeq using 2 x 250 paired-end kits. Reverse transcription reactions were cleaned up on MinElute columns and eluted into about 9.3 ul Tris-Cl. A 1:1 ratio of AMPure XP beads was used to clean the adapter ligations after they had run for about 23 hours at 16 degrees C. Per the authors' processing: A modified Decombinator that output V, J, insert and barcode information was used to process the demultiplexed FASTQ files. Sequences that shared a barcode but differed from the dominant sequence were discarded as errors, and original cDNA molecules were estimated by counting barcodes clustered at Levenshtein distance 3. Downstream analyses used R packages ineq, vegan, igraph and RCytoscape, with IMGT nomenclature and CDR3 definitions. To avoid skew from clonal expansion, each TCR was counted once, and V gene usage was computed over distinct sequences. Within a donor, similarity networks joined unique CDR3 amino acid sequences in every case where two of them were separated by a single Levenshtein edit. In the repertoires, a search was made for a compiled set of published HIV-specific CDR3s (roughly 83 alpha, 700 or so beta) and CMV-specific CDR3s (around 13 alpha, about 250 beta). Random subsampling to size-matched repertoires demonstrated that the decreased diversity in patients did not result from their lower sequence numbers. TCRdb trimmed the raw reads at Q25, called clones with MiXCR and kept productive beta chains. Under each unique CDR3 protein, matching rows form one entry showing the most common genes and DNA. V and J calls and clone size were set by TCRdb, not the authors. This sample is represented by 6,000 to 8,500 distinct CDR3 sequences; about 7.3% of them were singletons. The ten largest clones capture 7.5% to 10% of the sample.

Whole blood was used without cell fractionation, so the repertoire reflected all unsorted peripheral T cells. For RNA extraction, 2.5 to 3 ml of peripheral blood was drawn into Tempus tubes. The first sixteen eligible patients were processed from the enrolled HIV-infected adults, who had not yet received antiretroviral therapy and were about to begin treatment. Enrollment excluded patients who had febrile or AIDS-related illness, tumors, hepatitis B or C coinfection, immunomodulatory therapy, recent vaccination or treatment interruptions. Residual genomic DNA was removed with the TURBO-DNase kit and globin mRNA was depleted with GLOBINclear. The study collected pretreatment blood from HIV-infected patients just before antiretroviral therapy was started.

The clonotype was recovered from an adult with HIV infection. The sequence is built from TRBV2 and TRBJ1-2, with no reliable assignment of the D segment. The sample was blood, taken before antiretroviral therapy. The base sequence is TGTGCCAGCAGTGAATTCGTGACCGCGGACCTAGGCTATGGCTACACCTTC. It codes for CASSEFVTADLGYGYTF.